The 32 T cell receptor beta chains reported below all come from one sample, sequenced in a study of blood T cell repertoires in COVID-19 (dated by TCRdb to 2020 to 2021). Libraries were built with the immunoSEQ multiplex PCR assay. TCRdb retrieved this table from immuneACCESS and kept in-frame rearrangements only. Not all clones are present; in checked studies, unresolved V genes account for under half, and no reason is known for the remainder. Recorded for this sample are some 490,000 clones; approximately 86% of them occurred a single time. Of the sample, around 7.9% is held by the ten largest clones. The sequencing sample was made of PBMCs or T cells enriched from blood (not recorded which). These receptors all stem from a woman aged 55-69 years who had recovered from COVID-19.

The rearrangement uses TRBV3-1 (or the pseudogene TRBV3-2) and TRBJ1-1; TRBD1 matches at 9 bases. Per germline, CDR1 LGHDT and CDR2 YNNKEL (reference sequence). Unmatched junction bases numbered 3, after V lost 3 bases and J lost 1 base. The CDR3 extends over 15 amino acids. The CDR3 protein is CASSHTGQGNTEAFF. The CDR3 DNA reads TGTGCCAGCAGCCATACGGGACAGGGGAACACTGAAGCTTTCTTT.

V is TRBV11-2 and J is TRBJ2-7; tentative D call: TRBD1 (6 bases). Trimming took off 2 bases at V and 2 bases at J, with 13 bases between the two ends. CDR1 and CDR2 from the germline V gene are SGHAT and FQNNGV. The CDR3 loop spans 15 amino acids. CDR3 DNA sequence: TGTGCCAGCAGCTTAAACTACAGGGATGCCTACGAGCAGTACGTC. Translation gives CASSLNYRDAYEQYV.

V gene TRBV3-1 (or the pseudogene TRBV3-2) combines with J gene TRBJ2-1; no clear D gene. The CDR3 runs to 12 residues. Per the germline V gene, CDR1 is LGHDT and CDR2 is YNNKEL (reference sequence). The V end lost 4 bases, the J end lost 2 bases, and 3 bases lay between the germline ends. CDR3 in amino acids: CASSPAYNEQFF. CDR3 nucleotides: TGTGCCAGCAGCCCTGCCTACAATGAGCAGTTCTTC.

The chain joins TRBV5-1 to TRBJ2-7, with 8 bases lining up with TRBD1. This CDR3 spans 15 amino acids. Germline values: CDR1 SGHRS, CDR2 YFSETQ. J was trimmed by 0 bases and V by 4 bases; bases with no gene match: 6. Here the CDR3 reads CASSPGQASSYEQYF. The CDR3 DNA sequence: TGCGCCAGCAGCCCGGGACAGGCGAGCTCCTACGAGCAGTACTTC.

V and J are TRBV11-2 and TRBJ2-7, with D tentatively TRBD1 (6 bases). V lost 5 bases and J lost 2, with 22 bases in between. The CDR3 is 17 residues long. Germline CDR1 reads SGHAT; CDR2 reads FQNNGV. The chain's CDR3 is CASSRRTTSGDTYEQYV. CDR3 nucleotides: TGTGCCAGCAGCCGACGCACCACTTCAGGGGATACCTACGAGCAGTACGTC.

The gene calls are TRBV3-1 (or the pseudogene TRBV3-2) and TRBJ2-5; 8 bases fit TRBD2. The CDR3 sequence is 16 residues long. Germline V CDR1 and CDR2: LGHDT, YNNKEL (reference sequence). Trimming removed 5 bases from V and 7 bases from J; junction bases left unmatched: 15. CDR3 region: CASSFLGGASFGTQYF. In DNA form, the CDR3 reads TGTGCCAGCAGCTTTCTCGGGGGGGCCTCCTTTGGGACCCAGTACTTC.

This clone has only one observation. CDR3 bases: TGTGCCACCAGTGATTCCGGGACAGGGGACTCTGGAAACACCATATATTTT. Its protein product is CATSDSGTGDSGNTIYF. The chain carries TRBV24-1 and TRBJ1-3, with 10 positions matching TRBD1. Unmatched junction bases numbered 3, after V lost 2 bases and J lost 0 bases. Germline V gene data show CDR1 as KGHDR and CDR2 as SFDVKD. This CDR3 has 17 residues.

This chain joins TRBV27 and TRBJ1-2; 10 bases match TRBD1. Germline assignment: CDR1 MNHEY and CDR2 SMNVEV (reference sequence). The CDR3 is 14 amino acids. After removal of 6 bases from V and 4 bases from J, the junction contained 5 bases not matched to a gene. This chain's CDR3 is CASRLTGGSYGYTF. The CDR3 nucleotides read TGTGCCAGCAGACTGACAGGGGGCAGCTATGGCTACACCTTC.

V gene TRBV5-1 combines with J gene TRBJ1-1; 9 bases are a match to TRBD1. The J segment lost 2 bases and the V segment lost 3 bases, leaving 8 bases of the junction unmatched. Germline CDR1 is SGHRS and CDR2 is YFSETQ. The CDR3 length is 16 residues. CDR3 bases: TGCGCCAGCAGCTCAGGACAGGGGAGTTTTAACACTGAAGCTTTCTTT. It is translated as CASSSGQGSFNTEAFF.

The chain combines TRBV5-4 with TRBJ2-3, with 11 bases lining up with TRBD2. V shed 4 bases, J shed 2 bases, and the junction held 3 bases outside the gene matches. The CDR3 extends over 15 amino acids. Germline values: CDR1 SGHNT, CDR2 YYREEE (reference sequence). The CDR3 protein is CASSQGLAATDTQYF. The CDR3 DNA reads as TGTGCCAGCAGCCAGGGACTAGCGGCCACAGATACGCAGTATTTT. Filled out from reference TRBV5-4 and TRBJ2-3, the complete variable domain reads ETGVTQSPTHLIKTRGQQVTLRCSSQSGHNTVSWYQQALGQGPQFIFQYYREEENGRGNFPPRFSGLQFPNYSSELNVNALELDDSALYLCASSQGLAATDTQYFGPGTRLTVL.

In this sample, this clone turned up a few times. This rearrangement joins TRBV29-1 to TRBJ2-3, with D perhaps TRBD1 (5 bases). The CDR3 is made up of 12 amino acids. Germline-derived CDR1 and CDR2 are SQVTM and ANQGSEA. V was clipped by 5 bases and J by 4 bases, with 10 bases between them. The CDR3 loop reads CSVKVGPDTQYF. The CDR3, as DNA: TGCAGCGTTAAAGTGGGGCCAGATACGCAGTATTTT.

This clone came up a few times. The CDR3 reads CASSFRINTEAFF. Written as DNA, the CDR3 is TGCGCCAGCAGTTTCAGAATCAACACTGAAGCTTTCTTT. This sequence joins TRBV5-1 and TRBJ1-1, with D uncertain. This CDR3 contains 13 residues. Trimming took 5 bases from V and 2 from J, leaving 10 bases between them. Germline V gives CDR1 SGHRS, CDR2 YFSETQ.

The chain combines TRBV5-1 with TRBJ1-1; 9 nucleotides line up with TRBD1. The CDR3 runs 14 residues. From germline, CDR1 is SGHRS and CDR2 YFSETQ. V shed 5 bases, J shed 1 base, and the junction held 3 bases outside the gene matches. The CDR3 DNA reads as TGCGCCAGCAGACAGGGGGCGTCGAACACTGAAGCTTTCTTT. It is translated as CASRQGASNTEAFF.

V is TRBV5-4 and J is TRBJ1-4; 7 nucleotides match TRBD1. The ends lost 6 bases at V and 5 bases at J; junction bases unmatched: 7. This CDR3 spans 14 amino acids. Germline CDR1 reads SGHNT; CDR2 reads YYREEE (reference sequence). The CDR3 is CASTGDSENEKLFF. The CDR3 DNA is TGTGCCAGCACCGGGGACAGCGAGAATGAAAAACTGTTTTTT.

CDR3 sequence: CSASLEGEQYF. CDR3 DNA: TGCAGTGCTAGTCTAGAGGGCGAGCAGTACTTC. V is TRBV20-1 and J is TRBJ2-7, with a possible D match to TRBD2 (5 bases). The CDR3 totals 11 residues. Trimming removed 3 bases at V and 6 bases at J, with 9 bases between. Per the germline V gene, CDR1 is DFQATT and CDR2 is SNEGSKA (reference sequence).

The rearrangement links TRBV20-1 to TRBJ2-1, with D unresolved. The CDR3 is made up of 11 amino acids. Germline values: CDR1 DFQATT, CDR2 SNEGSKA (reference sequence). Trimming removed 3 bases from V and 12 bases from J, with 12 bases in between. Here the CDR3 DNA reads TGCAGTGCTAGGGAGCATTCGGGGCAGTTCTTC. Encoded protein: CSAREHSGQFF.

The sample holds one count of this clone. This chain links TRBV29-1 with TRBJ2-3; 8 nucleotides line up with TRBD1. V lost 4 bases to trimming and J lost 1 base; unmatched junction nucleotides: 7. Germline V gene sequence: CDR1 SQVTM, CDR2 ANQGSEA. The length of the CDR3 is 15 residues. CDR3 sequence: CSVGVGGQGTDTQYF. The CDR3 bases are TGCAGCGTTGGGGTTGGGGGACAGGGCACAGATACGCAGTATTTT.

The V gene is TRBV3-1 (or the pseudogene TRBV3-2), the J gene TRBJ1-1; 9 nucleotides line up with TRBD1. Per the germline V gene, CDR1 is LGHDT and CDR2 is YNNKEL (reference sequence). Trimming cost V 4 bases and J 11 bases; bases outside gene matches: 8. The length of the CDR3 is 13 residues. The CDR3, as DNA: TGTGCCAGCAGCCCGACAGGGGGTTCTTTGGCTTTCTTT. This translates into CASSPTGGSLAFF.

The chain carries TRBV7-2 and TRBJ2-1, with TRBD2 matching over 8 bases. The ends lost 5 bases at V and 3 bases at J; junction bases unmatched: 9. Germline CDR1 and CDR2: SGHTA and FQGNSA. The CDR3 spans 16 residues. The chain's CDR3 is CASSPRERGIYNEQFF. The CDR3, as DNA: TGTGCCAGCAGCCCTCGGGAGCGGGGGATCTACAATGAGCAGTTCTTC.

This chain uses TRBV6-2 or TRBV6-3 with TRBJ1-5, with 8 nucleotides matching TRBD1. Germline assignment: CDR1 MNHEY and CDR2 SVGEGT. With V trimmed by 6 bases and J by 0 bases, 13 bases remained unmatched. There are 18 residues in the CDR3. In DNA, the CDR3 is TGTGCCAGCAGCAGGGGGCCAGGGCTTCGTTATAGCAATCAGCCCCAGCATTTT. Its protein is CASSRGPGLRYSNQPQHF.

There are a few counts of this clone. The V call is TRBV6-5, the J call TRBJ1-1; maybe TRBD1 (5 bases). Germline V gene lookup returns CDR1 MNHEY and CDR2 SVGAGI. V lost 6 bases and J lost 7, with 18 bases in between. The CDR3 covers 14 residues. The CDR3 DNA reads as TGTGCCAGCAGCACTTCCCGGGGGGGTAATGAAGCTTTCTTT. This encodes CASSTSRGGNEAFF.

The gene calls are TRBV15 and TRBJ2-1, with 7 bases matching TRBD2. CDR1 and CDR2 (germline): LNHNV, YYDKDF (reference sequence). CDR3 size: 12 residues. J was trimmed by 7 bases and V by 6 bases; bases with no gene match: 3. The CDR3 sequence: CATRGGWNEQFF. CDR3 sequence (DNA): TGTGCCACCAGGGGGGGGTGGAATGAGCAGTTCTTC. Full variable domain (outside the CDR3, taken from reference TRBV15 and TRBJ2-1): DAMVIQNPRYQVTQFGKPVTLSCSQTLNHNVMYWYQQKSSQAPKLLFHYYDKDFNNEADTPDNFQSRRPNTSFCFLDIRSPGLGDTAMYLCATRGGWNEQFFGPGTRLTVL.

The chain uses TRBV11-2 and TRBJ1-3; D ambiguous. This CDR3 spans 16 amino acids. The V end lost 2 bases, the J end lost 1 base, and 12 bases lay between the germline ends. The germline V gene has CDR1 SGHAT and CDR2 FQNNGV. The CDR3, as DNA: TGTGCCAGCAGCTTATTGAGGGTGCTGTCTGGAAACACCATATATTTT. This gives the protein CASSLLRVLSGNTIYF.

The chain couples TRBV6-1 to TRBJ1-4; a possible D gene is TRBD1 (5 bases). The germline V and J ends were trimmed by 4 bases and 3 bases, with 24 bases remaining between them. This CDR3 region has 19 residues. CDR1 and CDR2 from the germline V gene are MNHNS and SASEGT. The CDR3 DNA is TGTGCCAGCAGTGTTGGTCTCGGGGCGGGGCTAAGTGCTAATGAAAAACTGTTTTTT. Protein: CASSVGLGAGLSANEKLFF.

The chain joins TRBV2 to TRBJ1-4, with D possibly TRBD1 on 6 matching bases. The CDR3 is 15 residues long. CDR1 SNHLY and CDR2 FYNNEI come from the germline V gene. The V end lost 9 bases, the J end lost 6 bases, and 20 bases lay between the germline ends. The CDR3 region is CASVEQGSAHEKLFF. DNA of the CDR3: TGTGCCAGTGTCGAACAGGGTAGCGCTCATGAAAAACTGTTTTTT. Variable domain in full (rest from reference TRBV2 and TRBJ1-4): EPEVTQTPSHQVTQMGQEVILRCVPISNHLYFYWYRQILGQKVEFLVSFYNNEISEKSEIFDDQFSVERPDGSNFTLKIRSTKLEDSAMYFCASVEQGSAHEKLFFGSGTQLSVL.

The rearrangement uses TRBV4-1 and TRBJ1-1, with D perhaps TRBD1 (6 bases). Per the germline V gene, CDR1 is MGHRA and CDR2 is YSYEKL. The CDR3 runs 15 residues. V lost 1 base and J lost 5, with 14 bases in between. The CDR3 spells CASSQVGGRGTEAFF. The DNA of the CDR3 is TGCGCCAGCAGCCAAGTAGGGGGAAGAGGAACTGAAGCTTTCTTT.

The rearrangement joins TRBV24-1 to TRBJ2-2; TRBD2 might be the D (5 bases). CDR1 is KGHDR, CDR2 SFDVKD, per germline. V was pared by 2 bases and J by 7 bases, with 10 bases between. CDR3 size: 14 residues. The CDR3 nucleotides read TGTGCCACCAGTGATTATCGGGAAAGCGGGGAGCTGTTTTTT. Its protein is CATSDYRESGELFF.

A word on this clone: In the same sample, other DNA sequences code for this CDR3. The chain recombines TRBV18 with TRBJ1-1, with TRBD1 as a possible D gene (5 bases). CDR3 length: 11 residues. Deletions cut 2 bases from V and 11 bases from J, with 9 bases between. Germline V gene lookup returns CDR1 KGHSH and CDR2 LQKENI. Here the CDR3 reads CASSPDREAFF. The CDR3 DNA sequence: TGTGCCAGCTCACCAGACAGAGAGGCTTTCTTT.

The chain uses TRBV6-5 and TRBJ1-6; maybe TRBD1 (6 bases). This CDR3 is 15 amino acids long. V lost 0 bases and J lost 7, with 10 bases in between. Looked up from germline, CDR1 is MNHEY and CDR2 is SVGAGI. The CDR3 protein is CASSYSAQGNSPLHF. The CDR3 nucleotides read TGTGCCAGCAGTTACTCGGCGCAGGGGAATTCACCCCTCCACTTT.

CDR3 coding DNA: TGTGCCAGCAGTTTATCGCAGGGTAGCAATCAGCCCCAGCATTTT. It is translated as CASSLSQGSNQPQHF. The chain is built from TRBV27 and TRBJ1-5; possible D gene TRBD1, 5 bases. Trimming stripped 0 bases from V and 0 bases from J, with 6 bases between. The germline CDR1 and CDR2 sequences are MNHEY and SMNVEV (reference sequence). This CDR3 comprises 15 residues.

The V call is TRBV5-1, the J call TRBJ2-1, with 10 bases matching TRBD1. V lost 4 bases to trimming and J lost 2 bases; unmatched junction nucleotides: 9. The CDR3 is 17 amino acids. CDR1 is SGHRS and CDR2 is YFSETQ in the germline V gene. Here the CDR3 reads CASSHRPGTGAYNEQFF. The CDR3 coding sequence is TGCGCCAGCAGCCACAGGCCCGGGACAGGGGCCTACAATGAGCAGTTCTTC.

V gene TRBV29-1 combines with J gene TRBJ2-1; 7 bases agree with TRBD1. CDR3 length equals 12 residues. Germline-derived CDR1 and CDR2 are SQVTM and ANQGSEA. V was pared by 7 bases and J by 5 bases, with 5 bases of the junction left unmatched. In DNA form, the CDR3 reads TGCAGCGGCGGACAGGACAACAATGAGCAGTTCTTC. This sequence encodes CSGGQDNNEQFF.